The 2 T cell receptor beta chains in this list originate from one sample, sequenced in a study of blood T cell repertoires in COVID-19. Clones were sequenced by immunoSEQ multiplex PCR, and TCRdb holds only the in-frame ones, with some missing. The table records 130,000 to 150,000 clones, 70% to 85% of them present only once. Source material: peripheral blood. These receptors were taken from a man aged 60-69 years with active or convalescent COVID-19.

This clone was observed a few times. This chain connects TRBV5-6 to TRBJ1-5; unclear D gene. This CDR3 has 13 residues. V gave up 1 base and J gave up 7 bases, with 9 bases separating them. CDR1 SGHDT and CDR2 YYEEEE come from the germline V gene. CDR3 bases: TGTGCCAGCAGCTTGACTGGAGGCCAGCCCCAGCATTTT. As protein: CASSLTGGQPQHF.

Written as DNA, the CDR3 is TGTGCCACCAGTGGACCGGGCCCGGGGTTTACGCAGTATTTT. This encodes CATSGPGPGFTQYF. The chain has TRBV24-1 and TRBJ2-3; tentative D call: TRBD2 (5 bases). The CDR3 has 14 residues. The V gene lost 5 bases and the J gene lost 8 bases, with 16 bases spanning the gap. Germline values: CDR1 KGHDR, CDR2 SFDVKD.